Following are 32 T cell receptor beta chains from one sample sequenced in a study of T cell responses to AZD1222 COVID-19 vaccine. The protocol was immunoSEQ multiplex PCR, while the TCRdb copy is restricted to in-frame clones and leaves out a portion. Of 120,000 to 150,000 clones detected, 92% appear once; the ten largest clones hold just over 3%. Sequences were derived from peripheral blood, sampled on day 0 of AZD1222 vaccination. The receptors shown here come from an adult in good health.

This clone occurred once. The rearrangement joins TRBV20-1 to TRBJ1-1; the D is unclear. The germline V gene has CDR1 DFQATT and CDR2 SNEGSKA (reference sequence). The CDR3 spans 11 residues. Trimming took off 7 bases at V and 0 bases at J, with 6 bases between the two ends. The CDR3 nucleotides read TGCAGTGTAGCGGTGAACACTGAAGCTTTCTTT. This sequence encodes CSVAVNTEAFF.

V usage is TRBV2 and J usage is TRBJ2-2, with a tentative D call TRBD2 (5 bases). V lost 6 bases, J lost 2 bases, and 10 bases lay in between. The germline V gene has CDR1 SNHLY and CDR2 FYNNEI. The length of the CDR3 is 14 residues. The CDR3: CASRSGLNTGELFF. DNA of the CDR3: TGTGCCAGCAGAAGCGGTCTTAACACCGGGGAGCTGTTTTTT.

This clone was seen a few times. The chain combines TRBV2 with TRBJ1-2; weak D call: TRBD1 (5 bases). Germline V gives CDR1 SNHLY, CDR2 FYNNEI. The CDR3 spans 13 residues. The ends were cut back, 4 bases at V and 5 bases at J, with 11 bases in the middle. As DNA, the CDR3 is TGTGCCAGCAGTGGGACATCCCATTATGGCTACACCTTC. This codes for CASSGTSHYGYTF.

The genes are TRBV7-3 and TRBJ2-1, with TRBD1 as a possible D gene (6 bases). CDR3 length: 13 residues. Germline CDR1 and CDR2: SGHTA and FQGTGA. The V end lost 3 bases, the J end lost 3 bases, and 6 bases lay between the germline ends. The CDR3 sequence is CASSLDSYNEQFF. CDR3 DNA: TGTGCCAGCAGCTTGGACAGCTACAATGAGCAGTTCTTC.

This chain links TRBV28 with TRBJ1-2, with 10 bases that match TRBD1. Trimming took 10 bases from V and 1 from J; bases not matched to a gene: 15. Per germline, CDR1 MDHEN and CDR2 SYDVKM. The CDR3 has 17 residues. The CDR3 nucleotides read TGTGCCATACCCAGGGGAGTCCGGACAGGGGGTAACTATGGCTACACCTTC. This encodes CAIPRGVRTGGNYGYTF.

This chain connects TRBV29-1 to TRBJ2-7; 8 bases map to TRBD1. In germline, CDR1 is SQVTM, CDR2 ANQGSEA. This CDR3 has 14 amino acids. V lost 0 bases, J lost 0 bases, and 1 base stayed unmatched. The DNA of the CDR3 is TGCAGCGTTGAAGACGACAGGGGCTCCTACGAGCAGTACTTC. Its translation: CSVEDDRGSYEQYF.

The chain couples TRBV5-6 to TRBJ1-2; TRBD1 might be the D (5 bases). Per germline, CDR1 SGHDT and CDR2 YYEEEE. The V gene lost 2 bases and the J gene lost 7 bases, with 9 bases spanning the gap. This CDR3 is built from 12 residues. CDR3 region: CASSFGGRGYTF. In DNA, the CDR3 is TGTGCCAGCAGCTTTGGGGGTCGTGGCTACACCTTC.

This chain connects TRBV4-3 to TRBJ2-3; D remains ambiguous. V shed 2 bases and J shed 6 bases, with 12 bases lying between them. CDR1 is LGHNA and CDR2 is YSLEER in the germline V gene. There are 14 residues in the CDR3. The CDR3 spells CASSQTTGRDTQYF. The CDR3 DNA follows: TGCGCCAGCAGCCAAACGACTGGCCGGGATACGCAGTATTTT.

J is TRBJ1-2 and V is TRBV3-1 (or the pseudogene TRBV3-2); the D is unclear. From germline, CDR1 is LGHDT and CDR2 YNNKEL (reference sequence). CDR3 size: 13 residues. The V end was cut by 1 base, the J end by 4 bases, with 7 bases between. CDR3 protein: CASSQVTGYGYTF. The CDR3 DNA reads TGTGCCAGCAGCCAAGTCACGGGCTATGGCTACACCTTC.

This chain joins TRBV30 and TRBJ1-5; D is unclear. Looked up from germline, CDR1 is GTSNPN and CDR2 is SVGIG (reference sequence). Trimming cost V 0 bases and J 0 bases, with 3 bases left between them. CDR3 size: 13 residues. This CDR3 is CAWSVGSNQPQHF. In nucleotides, the CDR3 is TGTGCCTGGAGTGTGGGTAGCAATCAGCCCCAGCATTTT.

This clone appeared once. The chain is built from TRBV30 and TRBJ1-4; D is unresolved. The CDR3 length is 13 residues. Germline V gene lookup returns CDR1 GTSNPN and CDR2 SVGIG (reference sequence). The V and J ends lost 1 base and 7 bases respectively, with 10 bases between them. The CDR3 region has the DNA TGTGCCTGGAGTGCCGGGTATGGTGAAAAACTGTTTTTT. Residues: CAWSAGYGEKLFF.

The chain employs TRBV18 and TRBJ1-1; 10 nucleotides agree with TRBD1. Trimming took 3 bases from V and 4 from J; bases not matched to a gene: 2. The CDR3 length is 14 residues. Germline V CDR1 and CDR2: KGHSH, LQKENI. The CDR3 region is CASSPGDRGTEAFF. CDR3 DNA: TGTGCCAGCTCACCGGGGGACAGGGGCACTGAAGCTTTCTTT. Full variable domain (outside the CDR3, taken from reference TRBV18 and TRBJ1-1): NAGVMQNPRHLVRRRGQEARLRCSPMKGHSHVYWYRQLPEEGLKFMVYLQKENIIDESGMPKERFSAEFPKEGPSILRIQQVVRGDSAAYFCASSPGDRGTEAFFGQGTRLTVV.

The V gene is TRBV6-4, the J gene TRBJ2-1, with D hard to call. V shed 2 bases and J shed 0 bases, with 5 bases lying between them. Germline lookup yields CDR1 MRHNA and CDR2 SNTAGT. The CDR3 is 14 residues long. For the CDR3, the DNA is TGTGCCAGCAGTGACGACGGCTCCTACAATGAGCAGTTCTTC. This codes for CASSDDGSYNEQFF.

This clone turned up a few times. The genes are TRBV7-2 and TRBJ2-1; 7 nucleotides align to TRBD2. Per germline, CDR1 SGHTA and CDR2 FQGNSA. This CDR3 has 16 amino acids. Trimming took 1 base from V and 0 from J; bases not matched to a gene: 3. The CDR3 DNA follows: TGTGCCAGCAGCTTAGAAGGGACTACCTCCTACAATGAGCAGTTCTTC. It specifies CASSLEGTTSYNEQFF.

The chain joins TRBV7-8 to TRBJ2-3; D is unresolved. V lost 2 bases and J lost 5, with 11 bases in between. The CDR3 spans 14 residues. From germline, CDR1 is SGHVS and CDR2 FQNEAQ. The CDR3 DNA reads as TGTGCCAGCAGCTTATCTCCGGCCCTAGATACGCAGTATTTT. This translates into CASSLSPALDTQYF.

The chain couples TRBV7-9 to TRBJ1-2; D uncertain. The ends were cut back, 5 bases at V and 2 bases at J, with 9 bases in the middle. This CDR3 comprises 13 residues. Germline lookup yields CDR1 SEHNR and CDR2 FQNEAQ (reference sequence). The CDR3 DNA follows: TGTGCCAGCAGCCCACAGTCCAACTATGGCTACACCTTC. This encodes CASSPQSNYGYTF.

The V and J genes are TRBV6-5 and TRBJ1-5, with D unresolved. The CDR3 runs to 14 residues. V gave up 4 bases and J gave up 3 bases, with 10 bases separating them. The germline gives CDR1 MNHEY, CDR2 SVGAGI. This chain's CDR3 is CASSFGDSNQPQHF. CDR3 nucleotide sequence: TGTGCCAGCAGTTTCGGGGATTCCAATCAGCCCCAGCATTTT.

The gene calls are TRBV5-1 and TRBJ2-3; 8 bases line up with TRBD1. The trim removed 4 bases at V and 2 bases at J, leaving 12 bases unmatched. The CDR3 loop spans 17 amino acids. Germline CDR1 SGHRS, CDR2 YFSETQ. The CDR3, as DNA: TGCGCCAGCAGCACTAATCGACAGGGGCCATCCACAGATACGCAGTATTTT. Protein sequence: CASSTNRQGPSTDTQYF.

The chain employs TRBV6-2 or TRBV6-3 and TRBJ1-5, with 9 bases lining up with TRBD1. Germline trimming cut 4 bases from V and 4 bases from J; bases unmatched to any gene: 5. Germline values: CDR1 MNHEY, CDR2 SVGEGT. This CDR3 has 15 residues. The CDR3 coding sequence is TGTGCCAGCAGTTCACTAGACAGGGGGAATCAGCCCCAGCATTTT. This translates into CASSSLDRGNQPQHF.

This clone was seen only once. The V gene is TRBV5-4, the J gene TRBJ2-5; 12 bases align to TRBD2. The CDR3 totals 19 residues. The trim removed 3 bases at V and 2 bases at J, leaving 14 bases unmatched. From germline, CDR1 is SGHNT and CDR2 YYREEE (reference sequence). In DNA form, the CDR3 reads TGTGCCAGCAGCTGGGGGGCTAGCGGGAGGGTTTATAGTCAAGAGACCCAGTACTTC. It codes for CASSWGASGRVYSQETQYF.

The rearrangement links TRBV5-1 to TRBJ1-4; TRBD1 aligns across 7 bases. Germline V CDR1 and CDR2: SGHRS, YFSETQ. Trimming at V came to 4 bases and at J to 8 bases, leaving 11 bases not matched to a gene. CDR3 length: 15 residues. Here the CDR3 reads CASSPTGNPREKLFF. The CDR3 region has the DNA TGCGCCAGCAGCCCGACAGGGAACCCAAGGGAAAAACTGTTTTTT.

This chain connects TRBV18 to TRBJ1-2; D call uncertain. The V gene lost 3 bases and the J gene lost 7 bases, with 18 bases spanning the gap. The germline gives CDR1 KGHSH, CDR2 LQKENI. This CDR3 region has 15 residues. For the CDR3, the DNA is TGTGCCAGCTCACCGAGGGAAAAGGGTGGGCCTGGCTACACCTTC. Its translation: CASSPREKGGPGYTF.

The rearrangement joins TRBV28 to TRBJ1-4; D is unclear. There are 14 residues in the CDR3. The germline V gene has CDR1 MDHEN and CDR2 SYDVKM. The ends were cut back, 3 bases at V and 7 bases at J, with 12 bases in the middle. CDR3 in DNA: TGTGCCAGCAGTTTGACGTCAGTGATTGAAAAACTGTTTTTT. Translation gives CASSLTSVIEKLFF.

This chain links TRBV18 with TRBJ1-4, with a possible D match to TRBD1 (6 bases). The length of the CDR3 is 16 residues. Germline lookup yields CDR1 KGHSH and CDR2 LQKENI. V was clipped by 4 bases and J by 4 bases, with 16 bases between them. The CDR3 DNA is TGTGCCAGCTCACTATCAACGGACAGACTTAATGAAAAACTGTTTTTT. Residues: CASSLSTDRLNEKLFF.

The V gene is TRBV19, the J gene TRBJ1-5; D is possibly TRBD1 (6 bases). CDR3 length: 13 residues. With 3 bases removed from V and 7 bases from J, the gap between germline ends came to 10 bases. In germline, CDR1 is LNHDA, CDR2 SQIVND (reference sequence). CDR3 DNA sequence: TGTGCCAGTAGTATGCCAGGGGCACAGCCCCAGCATTTT. It yields the protein CASSMPGAQPQHF.

The genes are TRBV6-5 and TRBJ2-7; 7 positions agree with TRBD2. J lost 2 bases, V lost 3 bases, and 4 bases had no gene match. Germline values: CDR1 MNHEY, CDR2 SVGAGI. This CDR3 contains 14 residues. The CDR3 spells CASSYGRETYEQYF. DNA for the CDR3: TGTGCCAGCAGTTATGGGCGGGAGACCTACGAGCAGTACTTC.

The CDR3 here is CASSWTTGTGTSGANVLTF. Here the CDR3 DNA reads TGCGCCAGCAGCTGGACCACAGGGACAGGAACCTCTGGGGCCAACGTCCTGACTTTC. The chain uses TRBV5-1 and TRBJ2-6, with 8 bases lining up with TRBD1. The CDR3 extends over 19 amino acids. Germline values: CDR1 SGHRS, CDR2 YFSETQ. With V trimmed by 3 bases and J by 0 bases, 11 bases remained unmatched. Drawing the rest from reference TRBV5-1 and TRBJ2-6, the complete variable domain is KAGVTQTPRYLIKTRGQQVTLSCSPISGHRSVSWYQQTPGQGLQFLFEYFSETQRNKGNFPGRFSGRQFSNSRSEMNVSTLELGDSALYLCASSWTTGTGTSGANVLTFGAGSRLTVL.

The V and J genes are TRBV12-3 or TRBV12-4 and TRBJ1-2; a weak D match, TRBD1 (5 bases). This CDR3 is built from 11 residues. Deletions cut 2 bases from V and 8 bases from J, with 6 bases between. The CDR3 bases are TGTGCCAGCAGTTTAAGGGGCGGCTACACCTTC. Residues: CASSLRGGYTF.

The chain employs TRBV5-4 and TRBJ1-4; unclear D gene. Between the trimmed V and J ends, which lost 4 bases and 4 bases, there was a span of 8 bases. The germline V gene has CDR1 SGHNT and CDR2 YYREEE (reference sequence). This CDR3 has 13 residues. The CDR3 here is CASSLGVNEKLFF. Here the CDR3 DNA reads TGTGCCAGCAGCCTCGGGGTTAATGAAAAACTGTTTTTT.

The chain uses TRBV4-3 and TRBJ1-6; possibly TRBD1 for D (6 bases). Germline V gene lookup returns CDR1 LGHNA and CDR2 YSLEER. V was cut by 1 base and J by 5 bases, with 9 bases left in between. CDR3 length: 15 residues. CDR3 amino acids: CASSQVEGDNSPLHF. The CDR3, as DNA: TGCGCCAGCAGCCAAGTCGAGGGGGATAATTCACCCCTCCACTTT.

The chain links TRBV10-2 to TRBJ2-1, with TRBD2 identical over 9 bases. This CDR3 has 15 amino acids. Germline CDR1 and CDR2: WSHSY and SAAADI. Trimming cost V 0 bases and J 5 bases; bases outside gene matches: 2. The CDR3 loop reads CASSESLAGNNEQFF. For the CDR3, the DNA is TGCGCCAGCAGTGAGTCTCTAGCGGGAAACAATGAGCAGTTCTTC.

In this sample, this clone turned up a few times. The V gene is TRBV7-2, the J gene TRBJ2-7; 8 bases agree with TRBD2. This CDR3 is 17 amino acids long. The germline V gene encodes CDR1 SGHTA and CDR2 FQGNSA. Trimming took 3 bases from V and 5 from J; bases not matched to a gene: 15. CDR3 sequence reads: CASSFLPLGAGAHEQYF. In DNA, the CDR3 is TGTGCCAGCAGCTTTCTCCCCTTGGGAGCGGGAGCCCACGAGCAGTACTTC.